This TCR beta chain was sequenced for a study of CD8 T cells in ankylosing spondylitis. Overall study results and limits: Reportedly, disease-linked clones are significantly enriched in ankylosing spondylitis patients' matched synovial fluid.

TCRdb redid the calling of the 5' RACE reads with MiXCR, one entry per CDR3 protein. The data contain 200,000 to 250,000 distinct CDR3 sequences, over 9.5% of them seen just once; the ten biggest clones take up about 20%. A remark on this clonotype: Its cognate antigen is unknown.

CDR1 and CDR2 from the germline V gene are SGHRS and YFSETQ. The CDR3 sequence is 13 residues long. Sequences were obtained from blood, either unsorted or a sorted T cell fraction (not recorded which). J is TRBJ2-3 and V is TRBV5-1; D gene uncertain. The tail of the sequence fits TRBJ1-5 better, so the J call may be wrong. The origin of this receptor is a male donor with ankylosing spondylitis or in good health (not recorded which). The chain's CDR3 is CASSLSGTDTQHF. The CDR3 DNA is TGCGCCAGCAGCTTATCGGGCACAGATACGCAGCATTTT.